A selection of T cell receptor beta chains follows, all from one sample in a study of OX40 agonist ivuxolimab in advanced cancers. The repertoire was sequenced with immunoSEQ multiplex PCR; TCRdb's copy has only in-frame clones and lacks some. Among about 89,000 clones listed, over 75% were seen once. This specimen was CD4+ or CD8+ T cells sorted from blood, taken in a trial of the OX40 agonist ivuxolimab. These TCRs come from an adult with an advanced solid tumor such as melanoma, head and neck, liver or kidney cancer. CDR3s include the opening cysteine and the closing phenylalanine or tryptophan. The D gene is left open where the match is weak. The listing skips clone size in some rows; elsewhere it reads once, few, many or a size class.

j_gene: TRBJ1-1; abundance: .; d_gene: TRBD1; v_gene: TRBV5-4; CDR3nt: TGTGCCAGCGTACAGGGGCCCAGGGACACTGAAGCTTTCTTT; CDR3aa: CASVQGPRDTEAFF
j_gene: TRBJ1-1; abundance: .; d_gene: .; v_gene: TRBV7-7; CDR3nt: TGTGCCAGCAGCTTAGCCCCCGGGACTGACGTGCCTCTTTCAAGAATTACTGAAGCTTTCTTT; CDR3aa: CASSLAPGTDVPLSRITEAFF
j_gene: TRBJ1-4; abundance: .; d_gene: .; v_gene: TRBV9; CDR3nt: TGTGCCAGCAGCGCCGGGATAACTAATGAAAAACTGTTTTTT; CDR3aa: CASSAGITNEKLFF
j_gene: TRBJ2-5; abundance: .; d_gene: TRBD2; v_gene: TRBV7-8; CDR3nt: TGTGCCAGCAGCCCAGGACTAGCGGGGGGGGGAGAGACCCAGTACTTC; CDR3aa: CASSPGLAGGGETQYF
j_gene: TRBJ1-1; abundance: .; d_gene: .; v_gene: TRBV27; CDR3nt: TGTGCCAGCAGATCCCTTCGTGCGGGGAACACTGAAGCTTTCTTT; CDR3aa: CASRSLRAGNTEAFF
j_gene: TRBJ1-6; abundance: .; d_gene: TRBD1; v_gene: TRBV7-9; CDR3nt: TGTGCCAGCAGCCCCTGGACAGGGGAGTCCTATAATTCACCCCTCCACTTT; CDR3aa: CASSPWTGESYNSPLHF
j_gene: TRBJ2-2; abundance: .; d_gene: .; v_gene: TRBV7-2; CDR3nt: TGTGCCAGCAGCTTATGGGGCACCGGGGAGCTGTTTTTT; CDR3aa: CASSLWGTGELFF
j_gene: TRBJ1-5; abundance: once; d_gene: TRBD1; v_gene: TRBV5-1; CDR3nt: TGCGCCAGCAGCCCGGGACAGGGCAATAGCAATCAGCCCCAGCATTTT; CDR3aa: CASSPGQGNSNQPQHF
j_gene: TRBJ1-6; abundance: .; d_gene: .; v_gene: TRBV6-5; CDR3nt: TGTGCCAGCAGTGTCGGGGAGGGCGGATCACCCCTCCACTTT; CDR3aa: CASSVGEGGSPLHF
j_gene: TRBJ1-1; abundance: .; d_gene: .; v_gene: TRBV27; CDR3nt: TGTGCCAGCAGTTATAGACGGAACACTGAAGCTTTCTTT; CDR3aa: CASSYRRNTEAFF
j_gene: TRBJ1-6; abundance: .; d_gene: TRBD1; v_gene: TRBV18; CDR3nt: TGTGCCAGCTCACCACGGACAGGGGACTATAATTCACCCCTCCACTTT; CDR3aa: CASSPRTGDYNSPLHF
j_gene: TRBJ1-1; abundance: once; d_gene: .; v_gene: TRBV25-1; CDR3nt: TGTGCCAGCATACCTTTGGGTCCGAACACTGAAGCTTTCTTT; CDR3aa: CASIPLGPNTEAFF
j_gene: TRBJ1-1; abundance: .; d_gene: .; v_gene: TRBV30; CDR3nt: TGTGCCTGGAGTGTGGGCAGGGGAAACACTGAAGCTTTCTTT; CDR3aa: CAWSVGRGNTEAFF
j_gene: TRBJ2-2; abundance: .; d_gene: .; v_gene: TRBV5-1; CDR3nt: TGCGCCAGCAGCTTGGTTACAGGGAACACCGGGGAGCTGTTTTTT; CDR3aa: CASSLVTGNTGELFF
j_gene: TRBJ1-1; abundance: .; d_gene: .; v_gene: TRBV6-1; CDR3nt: TGTGCCAGCAGTGAAAGAGGGCGGGATAGGGTGAACACTGAAGCTTTCTTT; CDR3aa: CASSERGRDRVNTEAFF
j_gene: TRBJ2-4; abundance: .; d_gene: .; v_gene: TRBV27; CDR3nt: TGTGCCAGCATGAATGCGGGGTCAGCCAAAAACATTCAGTACTTC; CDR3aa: CASMNAGSAKNIQYF
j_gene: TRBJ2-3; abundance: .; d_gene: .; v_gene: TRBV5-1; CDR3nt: TGCGCCAGCAGCTTGGGGGCAGGGAGAGGTACAGATACGCAGTATTTT; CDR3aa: CASSLGAGRGTDTQYF
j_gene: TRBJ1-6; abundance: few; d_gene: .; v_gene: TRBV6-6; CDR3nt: TGTGCCAGCAGTTACCCAGGGTCTTCAAATTCACCCCTCCACTTT; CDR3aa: CASSYPGSSNSPLHF
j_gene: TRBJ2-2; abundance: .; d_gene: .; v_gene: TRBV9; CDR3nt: TGTGCCAGCAGCGTAGCTGTTCCCGGGGGGCCGTACACCGGGGAGCTGTTTTTT; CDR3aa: CASSVAVPGGPYTGELFF
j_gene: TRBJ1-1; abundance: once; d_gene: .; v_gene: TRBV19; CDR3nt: TGTGCCAGTGGGGTGGGAAGGGCACCGTTCACTGAAGCTTTCTTT; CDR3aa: CASGVGRAPFTEAFF
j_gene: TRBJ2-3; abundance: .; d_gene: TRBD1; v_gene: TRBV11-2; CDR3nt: TGTGCCAGCAGCCCGATGGGACAGGGGGAGGGAGATACGCAGTATTTT; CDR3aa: CASSPMGQGEGDTQYF
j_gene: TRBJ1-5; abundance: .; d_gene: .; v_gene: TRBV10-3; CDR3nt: TGTGCCATCAGTGGGGCGGAGAATCAGCCCCAGCATTTT; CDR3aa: CAISGAENQPQHF
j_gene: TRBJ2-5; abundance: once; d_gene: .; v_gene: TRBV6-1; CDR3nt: TGTGCCTCCCTTGGGCAGGGGTTGGAGACCCAGTACTTC; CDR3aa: CASLGQGLETQYF
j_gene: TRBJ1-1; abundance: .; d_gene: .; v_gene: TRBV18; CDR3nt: TGTGCCAGCTCACAGGGGGGGAATACTGAAGCTTTCTTT; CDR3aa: CASSQGGNTEAFF
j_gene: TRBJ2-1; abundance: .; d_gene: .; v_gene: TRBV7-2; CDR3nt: TGTGCCAGCAGCTTTGGCGCGGATGAGCAGTTCTTC; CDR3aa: CASSFGADEQFF
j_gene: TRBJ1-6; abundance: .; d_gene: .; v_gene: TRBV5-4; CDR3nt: TGTGCCAGCAGCAACCCCACATTTAATTCACCCCTCCACTTT; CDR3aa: CASSNPTFNSPLHF
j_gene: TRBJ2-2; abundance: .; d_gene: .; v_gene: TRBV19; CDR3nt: TGTGCCAGTAGTATAGATAACAGGGAAACCGGGGAGCTGTTTTTT; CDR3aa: CASSIDNRETGELFF
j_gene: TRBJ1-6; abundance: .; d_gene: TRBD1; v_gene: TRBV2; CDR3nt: TGTGCCAGTACGGGACAGTGGACTTCACCCCTCCACTTT; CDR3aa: CASTGQWTSPLHF
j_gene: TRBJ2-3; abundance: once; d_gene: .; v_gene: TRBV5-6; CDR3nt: TGTGCCAGCAGCACCATGGACGGAAAAGCACAGATAAGGCAGTATTTT; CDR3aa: CASSTMDGKAQIRQYF
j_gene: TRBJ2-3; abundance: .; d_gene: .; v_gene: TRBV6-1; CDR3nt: TGTGCCAGCAGGCTACAGGGCGTCGGCACAGATACGCAGTATTTT; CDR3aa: CASRLQGVGTDTQYF
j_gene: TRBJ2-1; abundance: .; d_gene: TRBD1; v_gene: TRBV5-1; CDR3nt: TGCGCCAGCAGCTTTCTAGCAGGGGGCGAAAATGAGCAGTTCTTC; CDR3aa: CASSFLAGGENEQFF
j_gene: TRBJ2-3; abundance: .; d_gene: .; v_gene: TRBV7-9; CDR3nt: TGTGCCAGCAGCTTAGTGCGGGGGCGCACAGATACGCAGTATTTT; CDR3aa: CASSLVRGRTDTQYF
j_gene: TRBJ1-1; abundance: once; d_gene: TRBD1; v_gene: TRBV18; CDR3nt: TGTGCCAGCTCACCCCAGACAGGGTCCACTGAAGCTTTCTTT; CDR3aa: CASSPQTGSTEAFF
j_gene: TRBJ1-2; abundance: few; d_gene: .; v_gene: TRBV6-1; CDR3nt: TGTGCCAGCAGTGAAGCCAAGGGGAACTATGGCTACACCTTC; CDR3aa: CASSEAKGNYGYTF
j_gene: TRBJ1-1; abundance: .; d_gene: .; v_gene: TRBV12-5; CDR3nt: TGTGCTAGTGGTTCCACTAGGATCCCTGAAGCTTTCTTT; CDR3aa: CASGSTRIPEAFF
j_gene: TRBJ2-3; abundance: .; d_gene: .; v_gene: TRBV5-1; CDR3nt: TGCGCCAGCAGTATGGCCTTGGGCACAGATACGCAGTATTTT; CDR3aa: CASSMALGTDTQYF
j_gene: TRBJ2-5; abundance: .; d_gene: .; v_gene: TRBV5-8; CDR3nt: TGTGCCAGCAGCTTCGTAAACGGACAAGAGACCCAGTACTTC; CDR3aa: CASSFVNGQETQYF
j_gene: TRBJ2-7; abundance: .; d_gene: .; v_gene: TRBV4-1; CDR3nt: TGCGCCAGCAGCCAAGATTCCCAAGGGTCCTACGAGCAGTACTTC; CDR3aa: CASSQDSQGSYEQYF
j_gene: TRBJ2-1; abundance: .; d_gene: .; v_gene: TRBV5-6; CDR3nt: TGTGCCAGCAGCTTGGCCCCGAGCCCCTCCTACAATGAGCAGTTCTTC; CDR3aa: CASSLAPSPSYNEQFF
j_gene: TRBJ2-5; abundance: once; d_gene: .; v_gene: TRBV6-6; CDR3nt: TGTGCCTCCGGCCCGGAGCAGTTTGGGACCCAGTACTTC; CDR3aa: CASGPEQFGTQYF
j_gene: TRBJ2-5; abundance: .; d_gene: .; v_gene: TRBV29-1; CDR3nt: TGCAGCGTTGGTCAGGGAAGGGAGACCCAGTACTTC; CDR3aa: CSVGQGRETQYF